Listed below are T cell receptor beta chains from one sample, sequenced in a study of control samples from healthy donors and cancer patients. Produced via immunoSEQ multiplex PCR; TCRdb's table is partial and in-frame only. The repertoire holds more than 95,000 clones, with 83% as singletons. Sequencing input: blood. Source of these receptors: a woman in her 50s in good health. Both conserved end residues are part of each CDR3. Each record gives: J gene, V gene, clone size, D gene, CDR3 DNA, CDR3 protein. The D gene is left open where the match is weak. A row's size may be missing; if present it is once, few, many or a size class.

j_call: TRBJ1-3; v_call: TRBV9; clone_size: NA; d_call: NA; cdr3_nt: TGTGCCAGCAGCGTAAGGGCGGATTCTGGAAACACCATATATTTT; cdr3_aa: CASSVRADSGNTIYF
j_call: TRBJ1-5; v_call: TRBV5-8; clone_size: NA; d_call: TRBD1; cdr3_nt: TGTGCCAGCAGCTCAGACAGGGACCCAGGTCAGCCCCAGCATTTT; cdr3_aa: CASSSDRDPGQPQHF
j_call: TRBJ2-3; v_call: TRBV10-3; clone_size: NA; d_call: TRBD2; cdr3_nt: TGTGCCATCAGTGAGTCTGGGCAGCGGGAGGGCCCCGGCACAGATACGCAGTATTTT; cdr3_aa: CAISESGQREGPGTDTQYF
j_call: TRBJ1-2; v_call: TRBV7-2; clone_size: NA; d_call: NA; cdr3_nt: TGTGCCAGCAGCTCCCCGTTACGGGGTTCAACTAACTATGGCTACACCTTC; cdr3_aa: CASSSPLRGSTNYGYTF
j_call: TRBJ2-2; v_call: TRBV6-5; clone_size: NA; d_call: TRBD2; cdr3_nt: TGTGCCAGCAGTTACTCGAGGCGCGGGAGGGGCGGGGAGCTGTTTTTT; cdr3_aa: CASSYSRRGRGGELFF
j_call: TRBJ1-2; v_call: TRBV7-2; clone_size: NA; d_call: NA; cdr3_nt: TGTGCCAGCAGCTTAAGATCCGGGGAGGCTGGCTACACCTTC; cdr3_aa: CASSLRSGEAGYTF
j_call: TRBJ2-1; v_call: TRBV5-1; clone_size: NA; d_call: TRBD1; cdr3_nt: TGCGCCAGCAGCCGGGGACAGGGGATATACAATGAGCAGTTCTTC; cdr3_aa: CASSRGQGIYNEQFF
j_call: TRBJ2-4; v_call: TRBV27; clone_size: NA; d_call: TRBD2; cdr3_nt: TGTGCCAGCACGGGGGGGGGCATTCAGTACTTC; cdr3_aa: CASTGGGIQYF
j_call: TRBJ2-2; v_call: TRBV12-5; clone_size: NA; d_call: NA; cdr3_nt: TGTGCTAGTGGTTTGGTACTAGGAGACACCGGGGAGCTGTTTTTT; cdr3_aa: CASGLVLGDTGELFF
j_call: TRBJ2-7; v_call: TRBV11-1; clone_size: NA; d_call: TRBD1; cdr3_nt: TGTGCCAGCAGCATCATGGGACAGACCTTGGCCGAGCAGTACTTC; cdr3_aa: CASSIMGQTLAEQYF
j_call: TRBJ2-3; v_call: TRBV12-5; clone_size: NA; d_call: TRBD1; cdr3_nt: TGTGCTAGTGGTTTGACGGGACAGATCACAGATACGCAGTATTTT; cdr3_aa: CASGLTGQITDTQYF
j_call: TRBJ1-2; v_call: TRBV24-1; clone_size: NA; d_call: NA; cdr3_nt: TGTGCCACCAGTGATTTCGGGATAGGATCTGGCTACACCTTC; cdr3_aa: CATSDFGIGSGYTF
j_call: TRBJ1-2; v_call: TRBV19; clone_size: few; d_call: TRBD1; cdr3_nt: TGTGCCAGTAAAATGCTGACAGGGGGCCCGGTTTATGGCTACACCTTC; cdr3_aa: CASKMLTGGPVYGYTF
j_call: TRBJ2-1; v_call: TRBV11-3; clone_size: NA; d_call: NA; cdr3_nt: TGTGCCAGCAGCGCCGGAGTTGTCAATGAGCAGTTCTTC; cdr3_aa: CASSAGVVNEQFF
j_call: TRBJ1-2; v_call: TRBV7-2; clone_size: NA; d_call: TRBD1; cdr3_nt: TGTGCCAGCAGCTTAGGGACAGGGGGAAACTATGGCTACACCTTC; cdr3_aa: CASSLGTGGNYGYTF
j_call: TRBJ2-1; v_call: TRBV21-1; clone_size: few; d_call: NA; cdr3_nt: TGTGCCAGCAGCAAATACAACAATGAGCAGTTCTTC; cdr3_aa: CASSKYNNEQFF
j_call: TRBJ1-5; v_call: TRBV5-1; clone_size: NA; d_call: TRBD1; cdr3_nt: TGCGCCAGCAGCCCTGGGACAGGGGGCGGCAATCAGCCCCAGCATTTT; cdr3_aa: CASSPGTGGGNQPQHF
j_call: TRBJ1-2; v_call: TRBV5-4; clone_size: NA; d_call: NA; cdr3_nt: TGTGCCAGCAGCCTGGACAGTAACTATGGCTACACCTTC; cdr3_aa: CASSLDSNYGYTF
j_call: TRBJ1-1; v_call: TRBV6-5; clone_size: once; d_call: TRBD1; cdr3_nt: TGTGCCAGCAGTTACGCGCTGATACAGGGGCACACTGAAGCTTTCTTT; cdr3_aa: CASSYALIQGHTEAFF
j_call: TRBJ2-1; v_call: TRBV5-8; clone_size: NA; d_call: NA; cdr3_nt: TGTGCCAGCAGCCTGGGCAGGGCTTCAGGATGGGATGAGCAGTTCTTC; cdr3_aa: CASSLGRASGWDEQFF
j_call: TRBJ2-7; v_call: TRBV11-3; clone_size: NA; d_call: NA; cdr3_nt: TGTGCCAGCAGCTTAGGGACAGCGGCAGCCTACGAGCAGTACTTC; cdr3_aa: CASSLGTAAAYEQYF
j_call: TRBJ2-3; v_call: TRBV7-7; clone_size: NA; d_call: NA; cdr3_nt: TGTGCTAGCAGCCCCGAGGGGCGGGGTGGAGATACGCAGTATTTT; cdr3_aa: CASSPEGRGGDTQYF
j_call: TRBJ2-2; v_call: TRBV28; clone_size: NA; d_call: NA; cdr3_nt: TGTGCCAGCAGGTCGGTCGGGGAGCTGTTTTTT; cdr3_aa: CASRSVGELFF
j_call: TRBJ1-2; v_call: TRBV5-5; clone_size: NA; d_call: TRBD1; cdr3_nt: TGTGCCAGCAGAATCGACAGGGTGGATGGCTACACCTTC; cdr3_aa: CASRIDRVDGYTF
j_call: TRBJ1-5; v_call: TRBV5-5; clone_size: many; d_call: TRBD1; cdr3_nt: TGTGCCAGCAGCTCCACCTTCAAGGACAGGGTCGTCAATCAGCCCCAGCATTTT; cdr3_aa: CASSSTFKDRVVNQPQHF
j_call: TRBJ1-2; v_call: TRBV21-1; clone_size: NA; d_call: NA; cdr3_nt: TGTGCCAGCAGCTTGGACAGGGTCCAGCGACGTTACGGCTACACCTTC; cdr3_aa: CASSLDRVQRRYGYTF
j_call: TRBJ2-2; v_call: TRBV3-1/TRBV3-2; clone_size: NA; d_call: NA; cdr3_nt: TGTGCCAGCAGCCACCCCAGCAAACCAACCGGGGAGCTGTTTTTT; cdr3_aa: CASSHPSKPTGELFF
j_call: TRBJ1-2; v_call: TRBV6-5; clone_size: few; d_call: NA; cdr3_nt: TGTGCCAGCAGTTACGGGAGGAGCCGAGCTAACTATGGCTACACCTTC; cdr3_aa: CASSYGRSRANYGYTF
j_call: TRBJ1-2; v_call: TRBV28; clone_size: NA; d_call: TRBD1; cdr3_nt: TGTGCCAGCAGTGCCGGGACAGGCTCCCCCTCTAACTATGGCTACACCTTC; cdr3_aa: CASSAGTGSPSNYGYTF